The 11 T cell receptor beta chains in this list originate from one sample, sequenced in a study of blood T cell repertoires in COVID-19. The repertoire was sequenced with immunoSEQ multiplex PCR; TCRdb's copy has only in-frame clones and lacks some. The data contain roughly 160,000 clones, about four fifths of them singletons. Material for sequencing was PBMCs or T cells enriched from blood (not recorded which). The receptors stem from a man in his forties or fifties who had recovered from COVID-19.

This chain links TRBV7-2 with TRBJ2-7, with 7 bases matching TRBD1. Losses at the gene ends were 1 base for V and 2 bases for J; bases not matched to a gene: 2. Looked up from germline, CDR1 is SGHTA and CDR2 is FQGNSA. This CDR3 is built from 14 residues. DNA of the CDR3: TGTGCCAGCAGCTTAGGACAGGGCGCCTACGAGCAGTACTTC. Its protein product is CASSLGQGAYEQYF.

The chain joins TRBV11-2 to TRBJ2-7, with TRBD2 identical over 10 bases. This CDR3 spans 15 amino acids. Germline V gene lookup returns CDR1 SGHAT and CDR2 FQNNGV. Unmatched junction bases numbered 9, after V lost 5 bases and J lost 5 bases. This CDR3 reads CASSPRAGGPHEQYF. CDR3 DNA sequence: TGTGCCAGCAGCCCGCGAGCGGGGGGGCCACACGAGCAGTACTTC. Looking up the rest from reference TRBV11-2 and TRBJ2-7 gives the full variable domain: EAGVAQSPRYKIIEKRQSVAFWCNPISGHATLYWYQQILGQGPKLLIQFQNNGVVDDSQLPKDRFSAERLKGVDSTLKIQPAKLEDSAVYLCASSPRAGGPHEQYFGPGTRLTVT.

The gene calls are TRBV7-9 and TRBJ2-2; tentatively, D is TRBD1 (6 bases). V lost 2 bases and J 4 bases, leaving 11 bases between the germline ends. The CDR3 is 15 amino acids. Per the germline V gene, CDR1 is SEHNR and CDR2 is FQNEAQ (reference sequence). CDR3 DNA: TGTGCCAGCAGCTTACTACAGGGAAGCACCGGGGAGCTGTTTTTT. Amino acid sequence: CASSLLQGSTGELFF. Variable domain in full (rest from reference TRBV7-9 and TRBJ2-2): DTGVSQNPRHKITKRGQNVTFRCDPISEHNRLYWYRQTLGQGPEFLTYFQNEAQLEKSRLLSDRFSAERPKGSFSTLEIQRTEQGDSAMYLCASSLLQGSTGELFFGEGSRLTVL.

The rearrangement uses TRBV18 and TRBJ2-2, with 7 bases aligning to TRBD1. Losses at the gene ends were 7 bases for V and 7 bases for J; bases not matched to a gene: 9. Germline-derived CDR1 and CDR2 are KGHSH and LQKENI. The CDR3 is 14 amino acids. CDR3 sequence reads: CASFPGGNGGELFF. The CDR3 DNA is TGTGCCAGCTTTCCAGGGGGAAACGGCGGGGAGCTGTTTTTT. The whole variable domain, remainder taken from reference TRBV18 and TRBJ2-2, is NAGVMQNPRHLVRRRGQEARLRCSPMKGHSHVYWYRQLPEEGLKFMVYLQKENIIDESGMPKERFSAEFPKEGPSILRIQQVVRGDSAAYFCASFPGGNGGELFFGEGSRLTVL.

The J gene is TRBJ2-7, the V gene TRBV7-8, with 11 positions matching TRBD2. In germline, CDR1 is SGHVS, CDR2 FQNEAQ. J gave up 6 bases and V 4 bases, and 8 bases lay outside the gene matches. This CDR3 contains 15 residues. The CDR3 DNA reads as TGTGCCAGCAGCTCATTAGCGGGGGGGCTTAGCGAGCAGTACTTC. Translation: CASSSLAGGLSEQYF.

The rearrangement links TRBV24-1 to TRBJ2-3, with a weak D call TRBD2 (6 bases). The V gene lost 0 bases and the J gene lost 1 base, with 10 bases spanning the gap. Germline loops: CDR1 KGHDR, CDR2 SFDVKD. This CDR3 spans 16 amino acids. In DNA form, the CDR3 reads TGTGCCACCAGTGATTTGATCTGGGGGGGCACAGATACGCAGTATTTT. The encoded protein is CATSDLIWGGTDTQYF.

This chain uses TRBV7-3 with TRBJ2-1, with 12 bases that match TRBD1. The CDR3 spans 17 residues. Per the germline V gene, CDR1 is SGHTA and CDR2 is FQGTGA. The trim removed 5 bases at V and 0 bases at J, leaving 5 bases unmatched. CDR3 region: CASSSKGQGASYNEQFF. CDR3 in DNA: TGTGCCAGCAGCAGTAAGGGACAGGGGGCCTCCTACAATGAGCAGTTCTTC.

This clone was detected once. J is TRBJ1-1 and V is TRBV15; D remains unclear. The CDR3 is 14 amino acids. Looked up from germline, CDR1 is LNHNV and CDR2 is YYDKDF (reference sequence). The V gene lost 1 base and the J gene lost 8 bases, with 14 bases spanning the gap. The CDR3: CATSRAREGSEAFF. The CDR3 DNA reads as TGTGCCACCAGCAGAGCCCGGGAAGGGTCAGAAGCTTTCTTT. The variable domain in full, completed from reference TRBV15 and TRBJ1-1, reads DAMVIQNPRYQVTQFGKPVTLSCSQTLNHNVMYWYQQKSSQAPKLLFHYYDKDFNNEADTPDNFQSRRPNTSFCFLDIRSPGLGDTAMYLCATSRAREGSEAFFGQGTRLTVV.

The V and J genes are TRBV25-1 and TRBJ1-5; 7 bases align to TRBD1. Germline values: CDR1 MGHDK, CDR2 SYGVNS. CDR3 length: 15 residues. J gave up 0 bases and V 2 bases, and 1 base lay outside the gene matches. The CDR3, as DNA: TGTGCCAGCAGTGAAGGGACAGTTAGCAATCAGCCCCAGCATTTT. It specifies CASSEGTVSNQPQHF.

This clone was seen just once. V is TRBV3-1 (or the pseudogene TRBV3-2) and J is TRBJ1-1; 9 bases map to TRBD1. This CDR3 spans 16 amino acids. CDR1 is LGHDT and CDR2 is YNNKEL in the germline V gene (reference sequence). With V trimmed by 4 bases and J by 3 bases, 9 bases remained unmatched. The CDR3 bases are TGTGCCAGCAGCCCCACCCGGGACAGGGCGTACACTGAAGCTTTCTTT. Translated, it gives CASSPTRDRAYTEAFF.

The chain couples TRBV28 to TRBJ2-6; no clear D gene. Germline CDR1 MDHEN, CDR2 SYDVKM. V lost 5 bases and J lost 3, with 5 bases in between. This CDR3 contains 13 residues. CDR3 sequence: CASSPVGANVLTF. The CDR3 bases are TGTGCCAGCAGTCCCGTTGGGGCCAACGTCCTGACTTTC.